This TCR beta chain was identified in a study of blood T cell repertoires in COVID-19. Background on the study: The study drew acute and convalescent COVID-19 samples from the United States, Italy and Spain.

V was trimmed by 7 bases and J by 4 bases, leaving 13 bases between them. There are 13 residues in the CDR3. CDR1 and CDR2 from the germline V gene are MDHEN and SYDVKM. Methods used by the authors: Estimated nucleated cell counts came from reference gene primer amplification. Produced via immunoSEQ multiplex PCR; TCRdb's table is partial and in-frame only. That table is the source of V, J and clone size, and D and trimming were worked out from the DNA. The sample holds about 30,000 clones, around 84% seen once. The sequence came from a human donor in a cohort sampled during active COVID-19. The gene calls are TRBV28 and TRBJ1-1; possible D gene TRBD1, 6 bases. Sequencing was done on a sample of peripheral blood. DNA of the CDR3: TGTGCCAGCACCCAGCAGGGGATCACTGAAGCTTTCTTT. It translates to CASTQQGITEAFF.